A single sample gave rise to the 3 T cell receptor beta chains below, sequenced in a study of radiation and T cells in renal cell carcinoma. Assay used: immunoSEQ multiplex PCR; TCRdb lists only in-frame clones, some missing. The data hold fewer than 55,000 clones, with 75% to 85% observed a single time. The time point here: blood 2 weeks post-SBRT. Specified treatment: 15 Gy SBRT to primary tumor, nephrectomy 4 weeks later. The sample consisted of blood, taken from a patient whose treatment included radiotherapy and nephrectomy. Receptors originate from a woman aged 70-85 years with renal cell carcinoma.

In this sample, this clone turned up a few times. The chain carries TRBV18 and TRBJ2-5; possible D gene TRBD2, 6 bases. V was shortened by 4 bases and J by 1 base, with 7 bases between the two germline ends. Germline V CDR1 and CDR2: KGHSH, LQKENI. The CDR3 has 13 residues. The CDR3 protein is CASSQGLQETQYF. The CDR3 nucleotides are TGTGCCAGCTCACAGGGACTCCAAGAGACCCAGTACTTC.

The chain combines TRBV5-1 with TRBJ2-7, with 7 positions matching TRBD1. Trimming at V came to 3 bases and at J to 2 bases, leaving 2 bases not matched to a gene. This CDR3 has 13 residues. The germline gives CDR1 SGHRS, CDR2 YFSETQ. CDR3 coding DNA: TGCGCCAGCAGCTGGGACAGCCCCTACGAGCAGTACTTC. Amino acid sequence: CASSWDSPYEQYF.

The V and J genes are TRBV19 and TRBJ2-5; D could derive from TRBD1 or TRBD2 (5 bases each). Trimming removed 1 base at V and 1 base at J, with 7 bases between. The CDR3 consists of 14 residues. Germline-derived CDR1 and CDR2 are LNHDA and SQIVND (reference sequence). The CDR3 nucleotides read TGTGCCAGTAGTATAGCGGGACCCCAAGAGACCCAGTACTTC. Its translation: CASSIAGPQETQYF.